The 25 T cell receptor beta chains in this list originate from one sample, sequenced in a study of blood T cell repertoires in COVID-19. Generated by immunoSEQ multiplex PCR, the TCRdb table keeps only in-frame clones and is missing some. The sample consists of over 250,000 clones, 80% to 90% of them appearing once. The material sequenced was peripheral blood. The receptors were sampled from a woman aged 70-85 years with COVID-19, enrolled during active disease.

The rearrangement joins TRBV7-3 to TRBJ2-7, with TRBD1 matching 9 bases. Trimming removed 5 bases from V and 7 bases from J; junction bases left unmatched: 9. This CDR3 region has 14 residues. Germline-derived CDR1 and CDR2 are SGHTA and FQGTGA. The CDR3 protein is CASSPQQGAREQYF. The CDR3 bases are TGTGCCAGCAGCCCTCAACAGGGGGCAAGAGAGCAGTACTTC.

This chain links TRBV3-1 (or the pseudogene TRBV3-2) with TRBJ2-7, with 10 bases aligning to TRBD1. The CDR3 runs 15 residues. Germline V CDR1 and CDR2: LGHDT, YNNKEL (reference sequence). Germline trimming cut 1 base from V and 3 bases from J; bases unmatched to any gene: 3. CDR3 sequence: CASSQAGQGRYEQYF. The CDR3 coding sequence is TGTGCCAGCAGCCAAGCGGGACAGGGGCGCTACGAGCAGTACTTC.

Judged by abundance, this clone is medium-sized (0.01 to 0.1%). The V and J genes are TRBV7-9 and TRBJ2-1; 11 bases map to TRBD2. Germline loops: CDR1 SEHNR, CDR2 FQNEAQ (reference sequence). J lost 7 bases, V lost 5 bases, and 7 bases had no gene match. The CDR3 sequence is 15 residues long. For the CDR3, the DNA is TGTGCCAGCAGCCAAACTAGCGGGAGAAGGAATGAGCAGTTCTTC. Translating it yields CASSQTSGRRNEQFF.

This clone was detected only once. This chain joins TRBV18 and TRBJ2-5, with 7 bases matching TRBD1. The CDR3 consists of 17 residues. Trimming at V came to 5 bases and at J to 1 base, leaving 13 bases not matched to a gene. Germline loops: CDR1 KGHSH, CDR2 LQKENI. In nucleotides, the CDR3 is TGTGCCAGCTCATCGCGACCGGGACAGTTCTCCCAAGAGACCCAGTACTTC. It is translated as CASSSRPGQFSQETQYF. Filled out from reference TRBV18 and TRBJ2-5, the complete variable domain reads NAGVMQNPRHLVRRRGQEARLRCSPMKGHSHVYWYRQLPEEGLKFMVYLQKENIIDESGMPKERFSAEFPKEGPSILRIQQVVRGDSAAYFCASSSRPGQFSQETQYFGPGTRLLVL.

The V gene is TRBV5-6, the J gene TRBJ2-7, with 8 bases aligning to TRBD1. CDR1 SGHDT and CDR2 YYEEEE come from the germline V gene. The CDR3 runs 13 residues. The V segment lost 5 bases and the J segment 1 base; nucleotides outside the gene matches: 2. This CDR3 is CASRYRGSYEQYF. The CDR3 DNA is TGTGCCAGCAGGTACAGGGGGTCCTACGAGCAGTACTTC.

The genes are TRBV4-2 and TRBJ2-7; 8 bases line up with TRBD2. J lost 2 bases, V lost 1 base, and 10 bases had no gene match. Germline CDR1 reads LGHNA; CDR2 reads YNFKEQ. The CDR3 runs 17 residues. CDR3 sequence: CASSQAGRGRSAYEQYF. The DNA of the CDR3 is TGTGCCAGCAGCCAAGCGGGGCGCGGGAGGTCCGCCTACGAGCAGTACTTC.

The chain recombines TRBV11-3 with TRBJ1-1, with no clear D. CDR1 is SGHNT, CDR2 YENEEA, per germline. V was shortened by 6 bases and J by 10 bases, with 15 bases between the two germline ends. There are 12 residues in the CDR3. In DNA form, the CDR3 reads TGTGCCAGCAGGGCCGAGCTGTCGGGAGCTTTCTTT. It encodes CASRAELSGAFF.

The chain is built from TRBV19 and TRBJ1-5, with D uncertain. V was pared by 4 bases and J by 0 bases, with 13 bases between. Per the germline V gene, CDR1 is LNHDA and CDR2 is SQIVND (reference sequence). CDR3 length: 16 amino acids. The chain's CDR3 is CASSTREAHSNQPQHF. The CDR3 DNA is TGTGCCAGTAGTACCCGGGAAGCCCATAGCAATCAGCCCCAGCATTTT.

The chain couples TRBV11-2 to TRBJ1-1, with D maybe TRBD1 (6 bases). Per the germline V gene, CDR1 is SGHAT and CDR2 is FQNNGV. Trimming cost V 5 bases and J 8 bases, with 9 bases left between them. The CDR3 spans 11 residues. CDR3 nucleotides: TGTGCCAGCAGCATAGGACAGGAAGCTTTCTTT. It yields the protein CASSIGQEAFF.

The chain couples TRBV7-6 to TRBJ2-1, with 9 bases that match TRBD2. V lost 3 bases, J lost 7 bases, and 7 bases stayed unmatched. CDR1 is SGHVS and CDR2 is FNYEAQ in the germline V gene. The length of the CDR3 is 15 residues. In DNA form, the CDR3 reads TGTGCCAGCAGCTTTAATAGCGGGAGCGGGAATGAGCAGTTCTTC. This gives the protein CASSFNSGSGNEQFF.

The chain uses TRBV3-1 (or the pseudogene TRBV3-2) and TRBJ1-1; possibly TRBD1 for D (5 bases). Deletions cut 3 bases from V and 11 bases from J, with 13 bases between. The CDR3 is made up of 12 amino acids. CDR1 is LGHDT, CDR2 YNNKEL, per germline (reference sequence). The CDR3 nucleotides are TGTGCCAGCAGCCAGACCGACCGGGGGGCTTTCTTT. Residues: CASSQTDRGAFF.

The CDR3 region is CASSIPTGGDTEAFF. The CDR3 region has the DNA TGTGCCAGCAGCATACCGACAGGTGGGGACACTGAAGCTTTCTTT. This sequence joins TRBV5-4 and TRBJ1-1, with D possibly being TRBD1 (6 bases). Trimming pared 4 bases from V and 3 bases from J, leaving 16 bases between. This CDR3 is built from 15 residues. Germline values: CDR1 SGHNT, CDR2 YYREEE (reference sequence).

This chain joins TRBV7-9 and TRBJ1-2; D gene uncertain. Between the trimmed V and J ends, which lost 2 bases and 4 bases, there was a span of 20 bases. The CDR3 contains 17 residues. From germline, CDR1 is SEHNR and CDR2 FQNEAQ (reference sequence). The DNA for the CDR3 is TGTGCCAGCAGCTTACCCCCGAATCTAGACGGAATCTATGGCTACACCTTC. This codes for CASSLPPNLDGIYGYTF.

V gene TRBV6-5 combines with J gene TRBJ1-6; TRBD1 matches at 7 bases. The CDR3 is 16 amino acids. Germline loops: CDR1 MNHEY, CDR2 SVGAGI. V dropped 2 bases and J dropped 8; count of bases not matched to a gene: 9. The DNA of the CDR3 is TGTGCCAGCAGTTACGGCTACAGGGGTAGGGATTCACCCCTCCACTTT. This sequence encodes CASSYGYRGRDSPLHF.

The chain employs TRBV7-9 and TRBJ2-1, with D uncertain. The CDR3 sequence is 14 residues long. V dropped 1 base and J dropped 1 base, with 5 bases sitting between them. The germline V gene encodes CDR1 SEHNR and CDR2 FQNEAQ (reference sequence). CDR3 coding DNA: TGTGCCAGCAGCTTAGAAACTTCCTACAATGAGCAGTTCTTC. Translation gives CASSLETSYNEQFF.

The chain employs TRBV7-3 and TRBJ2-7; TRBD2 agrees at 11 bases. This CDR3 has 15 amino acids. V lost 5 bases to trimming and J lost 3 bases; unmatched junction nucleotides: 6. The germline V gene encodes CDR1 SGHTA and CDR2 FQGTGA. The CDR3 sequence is CASSPQGTSGYEQYF. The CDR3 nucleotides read TGTGCCAGCAGCCCCCAGGGGACTAGCGGCTACGAGCAGTACTTC.

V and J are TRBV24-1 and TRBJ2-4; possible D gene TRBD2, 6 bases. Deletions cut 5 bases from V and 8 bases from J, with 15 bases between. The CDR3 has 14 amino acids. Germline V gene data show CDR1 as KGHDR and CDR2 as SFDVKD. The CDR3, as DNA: TGTGCCACCAGTGCCGGGGGTCCTCTCCACATTCAGTACTTC. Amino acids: CATSAGGPLHIQYF.

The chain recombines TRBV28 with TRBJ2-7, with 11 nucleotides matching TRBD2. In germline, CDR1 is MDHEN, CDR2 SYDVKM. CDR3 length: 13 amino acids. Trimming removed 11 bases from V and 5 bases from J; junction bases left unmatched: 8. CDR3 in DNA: TGTGCCGCACTCCTAGCGGGAGGCAACGAGCAGTACTTC. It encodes CAALLAGGNEQYF.

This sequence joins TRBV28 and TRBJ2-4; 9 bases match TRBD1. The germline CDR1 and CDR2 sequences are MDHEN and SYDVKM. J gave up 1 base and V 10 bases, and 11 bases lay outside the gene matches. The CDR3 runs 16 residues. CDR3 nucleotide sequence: TGTGCCATCAAATCCGGGACAGGGACGGCCAAAAACATTCAGTACTTC. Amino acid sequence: CAIKSGTGTAKNIQYF.

CDR3: CASSEVTGKNQPQHF. CDR3 in DNA: TGTGCCAGCAGTGAAGTTACGGGGAAAAATCAGCCCCAGCATTTT. The chain carries TRBV6-1 and TRBJ1-5; D is uncertain. Trimming cost V 1 base and J 4 bases, with 11 bases left between them. The length of the CDR3 is 15 residues. Germline CDR1 and CDR2: MNHNS and SASEGT.

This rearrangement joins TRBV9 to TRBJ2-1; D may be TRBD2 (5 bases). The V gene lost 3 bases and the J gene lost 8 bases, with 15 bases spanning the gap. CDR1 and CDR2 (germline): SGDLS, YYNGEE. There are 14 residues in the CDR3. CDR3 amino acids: CASSGGRSVYEQFF. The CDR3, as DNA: TGTGCCAGCAGCGGCGGGCGGTCAGTCTATGAGCAGTTCTTC.

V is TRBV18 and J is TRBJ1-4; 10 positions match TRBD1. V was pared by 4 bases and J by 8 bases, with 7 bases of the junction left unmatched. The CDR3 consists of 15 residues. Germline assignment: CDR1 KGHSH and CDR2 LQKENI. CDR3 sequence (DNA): TGTGCCAGCTCACAAGGGACAGGGGAAGGGGAAAAACTGTTTTTT. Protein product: CASSQGTGEGEKLFF. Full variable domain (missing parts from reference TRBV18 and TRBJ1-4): NAGVMQNPRHLVRRRGQEARLRCSPMKGHSHVYWYRQLPEEGLKFMVYLQKENIIDESGMPKERFSAEFPKEGPSILRIQQVVRGDSAAYFCASSQGTGEGEKLFFGSGTQLSVL.

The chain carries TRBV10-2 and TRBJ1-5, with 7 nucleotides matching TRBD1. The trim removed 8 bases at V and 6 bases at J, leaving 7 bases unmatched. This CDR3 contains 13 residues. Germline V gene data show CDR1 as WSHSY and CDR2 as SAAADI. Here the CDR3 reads CASQGGASQPQHF. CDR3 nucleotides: TGCGCCAGCCAAGGGGGCGCCTCTCAGCCCCAGCATTTT.

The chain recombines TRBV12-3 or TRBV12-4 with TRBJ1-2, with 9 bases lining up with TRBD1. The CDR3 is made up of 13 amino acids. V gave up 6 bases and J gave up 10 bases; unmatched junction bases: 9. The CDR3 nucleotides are TGTGCCAGCAGGGGGGGACAGGGCCATGACTACACCTTC. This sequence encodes CASRGGQGHDYTF.

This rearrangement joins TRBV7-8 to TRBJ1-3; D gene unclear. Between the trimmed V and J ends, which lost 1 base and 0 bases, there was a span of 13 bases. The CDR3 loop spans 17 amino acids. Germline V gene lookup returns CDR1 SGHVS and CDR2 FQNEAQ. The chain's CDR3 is CASSLVEGGSSGNTIYF. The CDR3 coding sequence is TGTGCCAGCAGCTTAGTTGAGGGTGGGAGCTCTGGAAACACCATATATTTT.